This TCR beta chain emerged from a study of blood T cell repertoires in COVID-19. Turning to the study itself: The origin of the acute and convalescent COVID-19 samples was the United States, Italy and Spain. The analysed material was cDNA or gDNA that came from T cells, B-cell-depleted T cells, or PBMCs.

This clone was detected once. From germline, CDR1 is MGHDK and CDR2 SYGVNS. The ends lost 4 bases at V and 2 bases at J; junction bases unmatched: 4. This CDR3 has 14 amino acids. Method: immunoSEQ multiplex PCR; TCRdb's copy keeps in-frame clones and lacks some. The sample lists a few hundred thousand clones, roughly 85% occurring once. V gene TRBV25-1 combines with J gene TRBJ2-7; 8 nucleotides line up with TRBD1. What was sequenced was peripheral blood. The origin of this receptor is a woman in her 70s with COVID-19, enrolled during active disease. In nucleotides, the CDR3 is TGTGCCAGCAGTGTTGGACAGGGCCCCTACGAGCAGTACTTC. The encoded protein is CASSVGQGPYEQYF.